This note documents a single T cell receptor beta chain sequence. Germline trimming cut 2 bases from V and 1 base from J; bases unmatched to any gene: 2. CDR1 and CDR2 (germline): MGHRA, YSYEKL. The CDR3 covers 18 residues. The method was immunoSEQ multiplex PCR; TCRdb's version includes in-frame clones alone and lacks a portion of them. The sample has 5,000 to 7,500 clones, under 85% seen once. Samples were taken several times over chemoradiotherapy. The data were obtained in a study of chemoradiotherapy in HPV16-positive cancers. The overall study: Functional T-cell assays on a couple of HPV16-positive patients' cells defined candidate HPV-specific clones and common TCR motifs.

The V call is TRBV4-1, the J call TRBJ2-2, with 15 bases lining up with TRBD2. The clonotype originates from a human donor with HPV-associated anogenital cancer. The material was tumor tissue, obtained from a patient who underwent chemoradiotherapy. DNA for the CDR3: TGCGCCAGCAGCCAAAGGGGACTAGCGGGGGGGAACACCGGGGAGCTGTTTTTT. Translated, it gives CASSQRGLAGGNTGELFF.